A selection of T cell receptor beta chains follows, all from one sample in a study of cytomegalovirus exposure and HLA in healthy donors. Sequenced by immunoSEQ multiplex PCR; TCRdb stores in-frame clones only, minus some. In the table there are about 90,000 clones, around two thirds of which are singletons. Sequenced material: PBMCs. The receptors originated from a woman under 40 in good health and CMV-seropositive. Both conserved end residues are part of each CDR3. The D gene is left open where the match is weak. Not every row has a clone size; where given, it reads once, few, many or a size class.

v_call	j_call	d_call	clone_size	cdr3_aa	cdr3_nt
TRBV11-2	TRBJ1-1	TRBD1	-	CASRGLPGQGNTEAFF	TGTGCCAGTAGGGGCCTGCCGGGACAGGGGAACACTGAAGCTTTCTTT
TRBV9	TRBJ1-6	-	once	CASSVGWGDSPLHF	TGTGCCAGCAGCGTAGGGTGGGGGGACTCACCCCTCCACTTT
TRBV7-3	TRBJ2-2	TRBD1	-	CASSAGTANTGELFF	TGTGCCAGCAGCGCCGGGACAGCGAACACCGGGGAGCTGTTTTTT
TRBV6-5	TRBJ1-1	TRBD1	-	CASSTGGTEAFF	TGTGCCAGCAGTACAGGGGGCACTGAAGCTTTCTTT
TRBV4-2	TRBJ2-7	TRBD1	-	CASSLRQGRDEQYF	TGTGCCAGCAGCCTAAGACAGGGGAGAGACGAGCAGTACTTC
TRBV7-8	TRBJ2-5	TRBD1	few	CASSRTGSPQETQYF	TGTGCCAGCAGCCGGACAGGGTCCCCACAAGAGACCCAGTACTTC
TRBV4-2	TRBJ2-7	-	-	CASSQRGFYEQYF	TGTGCCAGCAGCCAAAGAGGGTTCTACGAGCAGTACTTC
TRBV2	TRBJ2-3	-	few	CASSEQGADTQYF	TGTGCCAGCAGTGAACAGGGCGCAGATACGCAGTATTTT
TRBV7-2	TRBJ1-6	TRBD1	-	CASSPRQGGNSPLHF	TGTGCCAGCAGCCCGCGACAGGGGGGGAATTCACCCCTCCACTTT
TRBV5-4	TRBJ1-6	-	-	CASSLAGYFTSPLHF	TGTGCCAGCAGCTTGGCAGGGTACTTTACGTCACCCCTCCACTTT
TRBV2	TRBJ2-2	-	-	CASSAVNTGELFF	TGTGCCAGCTCTGCGGTGAACACCGGGGAGCTGTTTTTT
TRBV27	TRBJ2-7	-	-	CASSLDRNSYEQYF	TGTGCCAGCAGTCTAGACAGGAACTCCTACGAGCAGTACTTC
TRBV5-1	TRBJ2-3	-	few	CASSLALHTSTDTQYF	TGCGCCAGCAGCTTGGCACTTCATACTAGCACAGATACGCAGTATTTT
TRBV29-1	TRBJ1-1	-	-	CSVEVLGGTEAFF	TGCAGCGTTGAGGTGCTTGGCGGCACTGAAGCTTTCTTT
TRBV13	TRBJ1-5	TRBD1	-	CASSRRDRGDQPQHF	TGTGCCAGCAGCCGCAGGGACAGGGGGGATCAGCCCCAGCATTTT
TRBV25-1	TRBJ2-3	-	-	CASRGLNTDTQYF	TGTGCCAGCAGAGGACTGAACACAGATACGCAGTATTTT
TRBV5-1	TRBJ1-1	-	-	CASSQNTEAFF	TGCGCCAGCAGCCAAAACACTGAAGCTTTCTTT
TRBV9	TRBJ1-1	TRBD1	-	CASSVSGTGNTEAFF	TGTGCCAGCAGCGTATCCGGGACAGGCAACACTGAAGCTTTCTTT
TRBV6-5	TRBJ1-2	TRBD1	-	CASRQGQDYGYPF	TGTGCCAGCAGACAGGGACAGGACTATGGCTACCCCTTC
TRBV14	TRBJ1-1	-	-	CASSQGDGKRPEAFF	TGTGCCAGCAGCCAAGGCGACGGGAAACGGCCTGAAGCTTTCTTT
TRBV18	TRBJ1-6	TRBD1	few	CASSPDRGSGSPLHF	TGTGCCAGCTCACCGGACAGGGGCTCGGGATCACCCCTCCACTTT
TRBV15	TRBJ2-1	TRBD1	once	CATSRQGATYNEQFF	TGTGCCACCTCAAGACAGGGGGCGACCTACAATGAGCAGTTCTTC
TRBV7-9	TRBJ2-1	-	-	CASRQGVWAYNEQFF	TGTGCCAGCAGGCAGGGCGTTTGGGCCTACAATGAGCAGTTCTTC
TRBV6-5	TRBJ1-2	-	-	CASSYREGYYGYTF	TGTGCCAGCAGTTACCGAGAGGGCTACTATGGCTACACCTTC
TRBV18	TRBJ1-2	-	-	CASSPPPAALRSYGYTF	TGTGCCAGCTCACCACCCCCCGCGGCCCTCCGATCCTATGGCTACACCTTC
TRBV7-4	TRBJ2-7	-	-	CASSLPQGGEQYF	TGTGCCAGCAGCTTACCCCAAGGAGGGGAGCAGTACTTC
TRBV2	TRBJ1-6	-	few	CASSARTVPNSPLHF	TGTGCCAGCAGTGCCAGGACAGTTCCTAATTCACCCCTCCACTTT
TRBV10-3	TRBJ1-6	-	-	CAIGQFDNSPLHF	TGTGCCATCGGACAGTTCGATAATTCACCCCTCCACTTT
TRBV5-3	TRBJ1-1	-	few	CARSARDIGRETEAFF	TGTGCCAGAAGCGCCCGGGACATTGGAAGGGAGACTGAAGCTTTCTTT
TRBV19	TRBJ1-2	-	few	CASREPGVMNYGYPF	TGTGCCAGTAGGGAGCCCGGGGTAATGAACTATGGCTACCCCTTC
TRBV4-1	TRBJ2-7	TRBD2	-	CASSQALGLVSYEQYF	TGCGCCAGCAGCCAAGCTCTGGGACTAGTCTCCTACGAGCAGTACTTC
TRBV5-1	TRBJ1-1	TRBD1	few	CASSLADRDETEAFF	TGCGCCAGCAGCTTGGCGGACAGGGATGAGACTGAAGCTTTCTTT
TRBV6-1	TRBJ1-1	-	-	CASSVTGPNTEAFF	TGTGCCAGCAGCGTGACAGGACCGAACACTGAAGCTTTCTTT
TRBV7-8	TRBJ2-6	TRBD1	-	CASSGPGTGAGANVLTF	TGTGCCAGCAGCGGTCCCGGGACAGGGGCTGGGGCCAACGTCCTGACTTTC
TRBV6-1	TRBJ1-2	TRBD1	-	CASSPGTVNYGYTF	TGTGCCAGCAGCCCCGGGACAGTTAACTATGGCTACACCTTC
TRBV5-4	TRBJ2-1	TRBD1	-	CASSATGQGFGNEQFF	TGTGCCAGCAGCGCCACGGGACAGGGATTCGGCAATGAGCAGTTCTTC
TRBV29-1	TRBJ1-1	-	-	CSVVRQRNTEAFF	TGCAGCGTTGTGCGACAGAGGAACACTGAAGCTTTCTTT
TRBV7-7	TRBJ1-6	TRBD1	-	CASSRDRNSPLHF	TGTGCTAGCAGCCGGGACAGGAATTCACCCCTCCACTTT
TRBV30	TRBJ2-3	TRBD2	few	CAWSEGLAGGTDTQYF	TGTGCCTGGAGCGAAGGACTAGCGGGGGGCACAGATACGCAGTATTTT
TRBV5-1	TRBJ1-1	-	-	CASSREGGGSNTEAFF	TGCGCCAGCAGCCGGGAGGGAGGAGGGAGCAACACTGAAGCTTTCTTT
TRBV10-2	TRBJ2-2	-	few	CASSEYGTGELFF	TGCGCCAGCAGTGAGTACGGCACCGGGGAGCTGTTTTTT
TRBV12-5	TRBJ1-5	-	-	CASVAGRGNQPQHF	TGTGCTAGTGTCGCCGGTCGGGGAAATCAGCCCCAGCATTTT
TRBV5-4	TRBJ1-3	-	few	CASSVQGAGNTIYF	TGTGCCAGCAGCGTCCAAGGGGCTGGAAACACCATATATTTT
TRBV7-8	TRBJ2-5	TRBD2	-	CASSLVQRGRETQYF	TGTGCCAGCAGCTTAGTCCAGCGGGGGCGCGAGACCCAGTACTTC
TRBV6-1	TRBJ2-2	-	once	CASSSYNEQGELFF	TGTGCCAGCAGTTCATACAACGAACAAGGGGAGCTGTTTTTT
TRBV13	TRBJ1-1	-	-	CASSLGRQGRVNTEAFF	TGTGCCAGCAGCTTAGGGCGGCAGGGGAGGGTAAACACTGAAGCTTTCTTT
TRBV7-9	TRBJ1-1	TRBD1	-	CASSAQGAISDQAFF	TGTGCCAGCAGCGCACAGGGGGCGATATCCGACCAAGCTTTCTTT
TRBV30	TRBJ1-5	-	few	CAWSSGNNQPQHF	TGTGCCTGGAGTTCGGGAAACAATCAGCCCCAGCATTTT
TRBV7-2	TRBJ2-7	TRBD1	-	CASSLGGTGASYEQYF	TGTGCCAGCAGCCTAGGTGGGACAGGGGCCTCCTACGAGCAGTACTTC
TRBV28	TRBJ2-1	-	-	CASGSTNEQFF	TGTGCCAGCGGGAGCACCAATGAGCAGTTCTTC
TRBV21-1	TRBJ2-7	-	few	CASSRGGGGPAYEQYF	TGTGCCAGCAGCAGAGGGGGCGGGGGGCCGGCCTACGAGCAGTACTTC
TRBV7-2	TRBJ1-6	-	few	CASSSGLENSPLHF	TGTGCCAGCAGCTCCGGACTGGAGAATTCACCCCTCCACTTT
TRBV19	TRBJ1-1	-	-	CASSMGARSTEAFF	TGTGCCAGTAGTATGGGGGCCCGGAGCACTGAAGCTTTCTTT
TRBV6-5	TRBJ1-5	TRBD1	once	CASRKDRGNIQPQHF	TGTGCCAGCAGAAAGGACAGGGGAAATATTCAGCCCCAGCATTTT
TRBV5-1	TRBJ1-5	TRBD1	-	CASSLEGQGGSQPQHF	TGCGCCAGCAGCTTGGAGGGACAGGGGGGCAGCCAGCCCCAGCATTTT